This paragraph covers one TCR beta chain sequence. TCRbeta libraries were built with three rounds of nested PCR, modified from ARM-PCR. TCRdb fed the multiplex PCR reads into MiXCR, producing one record per CDR3 protein. Of some 120,000 distinct CDR3 sequences in the sample, over 65% were seen once. The sample is drawn from a study of tumor and adjacent non-tumor tissue in lung cancer. The template was RNA from unsorted bulk tissue. This clonotype originated in a man in his thirties or forties with non-small cell lung cancer. Specimen: lung tumor tissue.

CDR3 region: CAINDPLNYGYTF. In DNA, the CDR3 is TGTGCCATCAATGATCCCCTTAACTATGGCTACACCTTC. The chain employs TRBV6-1 and TRBJ1-2; D gene ambiguous. Germline-derived CDR1 and CDR2 are MNHNS and SASEGT. The CDR3 runs 13 residues. V gave up 10 bases and J gave up 1 base, with 13 bases separating them.